This T cell receptor (beta chain) came from a study of identical twins. The cDNA had a unique molecular identifier and a template-switch universal primer site. TCRdb redid the calling of the 5' RACE reads with MiXCR, one entry per CDR3 protein. The sample comprises 400,000 to 550,000 distinct CDR3 sequences, 20% to 25% of which are singletons, and about 3% rests with the top ten. The study, taken as a whole, reports: In cord blood, abundant beta clonotypes had fewer insertions; memory showed no trend.

Concerning this clonotype itself: Its antigen is still unknown.

With 6 bases clipped from V and 0 bases from J, the junction kept 3 bases outside the gene matches. The CDR3 consists of 14 residues. Germline V gene data show CDR1 as ENHRY and CDR2 as SYGVKD. These data were also filed under a second study, of T cells expressing NK-cell markers. That publication notes: It was from sorted CD3+CD56+NKG2C+, CD3+CD56+NKG2C- and CD3+CD56-NKG2C+ T cells that TCR beta repertoires came. Once again these clonotypes came out on top in the CD3+CD56-NKG2C+ fraction of a few donors.

The clonotype was recovered from a woman in her late teens or twenties in good health. V gene TRBV10-3 combines with J gene TRBJ1-1; 8 nucleotides agree with TRBD1. Sequencing was performed on CD4+ T cells sorted from blood. CDR3 in DNA: TGTGCCATCAGGGGACAGGTCATGAACACTGAAGCTTTCTTT. Translating it yields CAIRGQVMNTEAFF.